The entry that follows covers one T cell receptor (beta chain) sequence. Its antigen is still unknown. Trimming took 5 bases from V and 7 from J, leaving 11 bases between them. The germline V gene encodes CDR1 SGHTA and CDR2 FQGNSA. The CDR3 runs to 12 residues. This sample was taken from a study of PD-1 blockade in classical Hodgkin lymphoma. The time point: newly diagnosed, previously untreated cHL patient sample. Comparison came from newly diagnosed, untreated classical Hodgkin lymphoma PBMCs. Study-level points and caveats: Before treatment, TCR diversity in newly diagnosed patients was reportedly lower than in healthy donors. Causes of the repertoire differences remain undefined, possibly disease activity or prior therapy.

Assay: immunoSEQ multiplex PCR; the TCRdb copy retains only in-frame clones and omits some. This sample yields roughly 70,000 clones, of which over 85% are seen a single time; about 2.6% belongs to the top ten. Sequencing used peripheral blood mononuclear cells (PBMCs). This sequence joins TRBV7-2 and TRBJ1-1; D gene uncertain. The sequence derives from a human donor with classical Hodgkin lymphoma. CDR3 sequence reads: CASSPTLIEAFF. Here the CDR3 DNA reads TGTGCCAGCAGCCCGACGTTAATTGAAGCTTTCTTT.